This T cell receptor (beta chain) was sequenced for a study of chemoradiotherapy in HPV16-positive cancers. Notes on the study in general: Better recurrence-free survival went with HPV-responsive T-cell expansion in HPV16-positive patients. HPV-specific T cells were functionally defined from only a couple of HPV16-positive patients. Non-HPV-specific T cells did not expand in tumors during treatment, whereas candidate HPV-specific clones and E7-related motifs did.

As to this clone: Its specificity is not known.

Here immunoSEQ multiplex PCR was the method, and the copy in TCRdb shows in-frame clones only, minus some. The sample lists 7,500 to 8,000 clones, 80% occurring once. The specimen was collected from a patient who underwent chemoradiotherapy. This receptor was obtained from a human donor with HPV-associated anogenital cancer.

The CDR3 region has the DNA TGTGCCAGCACGAGGGACGGCTATAATTCACCCCTCCACTTT. Translating gives CASTRDGYNSPLHF. The chain joins TRBV25-1 to TRBJ1-6; possible D gene TRBD1, 5 bases. The length of the CDR3 is 14 residues. Germline CDR1 MGHDK, CDR2 SYGVNS. V was pared by 7 bases and J by 3 bases, with 10 bases between.